This T cell receptor (beta chain) was retrieved from a study of shared clonotypes between healthy human individuals. The table came from immunoSEQ multiplex PCR; TCRdb's copy has only in-frame clones and leaves some out. Here the sample spans around 1.5 million clones, approximately 98% being singletons. The CDR3 runs to 18 residues. CDR1 is LNHDA, CDR2 SQIVND, per germline (reference sequence). The V gene end was trimmed by 5 bases and the J gene end by 4 bases; junction bases not matched to a gene: 14. The source is a man aged 25 to 40 in good health. The chain recombines TRBV19 with TRBJ2-2; 9 nucleotides agree with TRBD1. The sequenced sample consisted of naive CD4+ T cells sorted from blood. Subset defined: CD45RA+ positively selected. As DNA, the CDR3 is TGTGCCAGTAGTGTTTCGTCTGTGCGGACAGGGGTCACCGGGGAGCTGTTTTTT. This gives the protein CASSVSSVRTGVTGELFF.